These T cell receptor beta chains were read from a single sample in a study of T cell responses to AZD1222 COVID-19 vaccine. Method: immunoSEQ multiplex PCR; TCRdb's copy keeps in-frame clones and lacks some. Counted here are 100,000 to 150,000 clones, 85% to 90% occurring once; the ten biggest clones make up approximately 15%. This specimen consisted of peripheral blood, obtained 28 days after the second AZD1222 dose. These receptors were obtained from an adult who received the AZD1222 COVID-19 vaccine. Both conserved end residues are part of each CDR3. Expanded clones get a size class; other rows say once, few or many, or leave the size out.

J | size | length | V | CDR3
TRBJ1-5 | once | 14 | TRBV10-3 | CAISAQNSNQPQHF
TRBJ2-1 | - | 15 | TRBV5-5 | CASSSGTGSYNEQFF
TRBJ2-1 | - | 15 | TRBV2 | CASSEGLALYNEQFF
TRBJ2-2 | - | 16 | TRBV2 | CASIAGPGEIGGELFF
TRBJ1-6 | - | 14 | TRBV5-1 | CASSLAGINSPLHF
TRBJ2-5 | - | 15 | TRBV24-1 | CATSDSGGAQETQYF
TRBJ2-7 | - | 15 | TRBV6-5 | CASSYSSALSYEQYF
TRBJ2-2 | - | 12 | TRBV6-2/TRBV6-3 | CASSQHTGELFF
TRBJ2-3 | - | 15 | TRBV9 | CASSVDRVGTDTQYF
TRBJ2-6 | - | 15 | TRBV3-1/TRBV3-2 | CASSQWVTGANVLTF
TRBJ2-1 | - | 16 | TRBV3-1/TRBV3-2 | CASRPLAGSSYNEQFF
TRBJ1-1 | - | 13 | TRBV4-1 | CASSPQGFTEAFF
TRBJ2-7 | - | 12 | TRBV5-4 | CASSLGPSEQYF
TRBJ2-1 | - | 15 | TRBV9 | CASSGRDRVNNEQFF
TRBJ2-7 | - | 12 | TRBV29-1 | CSVAKVGSEQYF
TRBJ2-2 | few | 13 | TRBV2 | CASSEEFTGELFF
TRBJ1-3 | - | 15 | TRBV18 | CASSPPTGFGNTIYF
TRBJ2-7 | - | 17 | TRBV5-1 | CASSPGYPSGGSYEQYF
TRBJ2-7 | - | 15 | TRBV5-1 | CASSLITGVTYEQYF
TRBJ2-1 | once | 18 | TRBV7-3 | CASSLTVAGTSGNNEQFF
TRBJ2-1 | - | 17 | TRBV3-1/TRBV3-2 | CASSPNPVSSGGNKQFF
TRBJ2-1 | - | 13 | TRBV10-3 | CAISFRVSDEQFF
TRBJ2-5 | - | 13 | TRBV2 | CASRGLEEETQYF
TRBJ2-6 | - | 15 | TRBV13 | CASSLMSSGANVLTF
TRBJ2-7 | - | 15 | TRBV5-5 | CASSLGGGSLYEQYF
TRBJ1-1 | few | 17 | TRBV11-2 | CASSWLSVRGSNTEAFF
TRBJ2-7 | few | 10 | TRBV20-1 | CSAEAYEQYF
TRBJ1-1 | - | 14 | TRBV7-9 | CASSLANSHTEAFF
TRBJ2-3 | - | 15 | TRBV27 | CASSSTGRRTDTQYF
TRBJ2-2 | - | 16 | TRBV6-5 | CASSYSTGANTGELFF
TRBJ2-7 | few | 12 | TRBV12-3/TRBV12-4 | CASSRGGYEQYF
TRBJ2-1 | - | 16 | TRBV7-9 | CASSLVHSGGYNEQFF
TRBJ2-2 | few | 14 | TRBV5-1 | CASSLGGRTGELFF
TRBJ2-5 | - | 16 | TRBV5-4 | CASSSGLAGKQETQYF
TRBJ1-1 | few | 12 | TRBV12-3/TRBV12-4 | CASSPAGREAFF
TRBJ2-5 | - | 13 | TRBV5-6 | CASTLGAQETQYF
TRBJ2-7 | - | 16 | TRBV6-4 | CASSPAPTSGAYEQYF
TRBJ1-2 | - | 14 | TRBV5-4 | CASQGPGGRGGYTF
TRBJ2-1 | - | 16 | TRBV5-1 | CASSLGGTDFYNEQFF
TRBJ1-2 | - | 14 | TRBV7-3 | CASSLAPGNYGYTF
TRBJ1-6 | once | 14 | TRBV6-2/TRBV6-3 | CASSPDSLNSPLHF
TRBJ1-1 | once | 14 | TRBV6-1 | CASSEGGGYTEAFF
TRBJ2-1 | - | 14 | TRBV6-5 | CASSQRLADNEQFF
TRBJ2-2 | - | 15 | TRBV27 | CASSLTTGGIGELFF
TRBJ1-5 | - | 15 | TRBV19 | CASLDNRGLGQPQHF
TRBJ2-7 | - | 13 | TRBV28 | CASSVRTRHEQYF
TRBJ2-1 | - | 15 | TRBV7-8 | CASSSPRTSGQVWFF
TRBJ1-2 | - | 13 | TRBV9 | CASSVAGDYGYTF